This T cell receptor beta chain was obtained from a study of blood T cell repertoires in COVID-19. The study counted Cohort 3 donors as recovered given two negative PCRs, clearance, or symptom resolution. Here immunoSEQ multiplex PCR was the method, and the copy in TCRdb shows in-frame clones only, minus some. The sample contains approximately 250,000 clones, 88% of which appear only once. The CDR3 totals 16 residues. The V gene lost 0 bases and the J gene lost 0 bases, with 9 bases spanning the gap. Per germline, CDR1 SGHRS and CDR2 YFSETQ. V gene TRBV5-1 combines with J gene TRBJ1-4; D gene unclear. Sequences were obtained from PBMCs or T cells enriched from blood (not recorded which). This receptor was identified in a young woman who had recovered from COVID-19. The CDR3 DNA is TGCGCCAGCAGCTTGGCCGGCGGGTCAACTAATGAAAAACTGTTTTTT. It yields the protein CASSLAGGSTNEKLFF.